The present TCR beta chain was sequenced within a study of cytomegalovirus exposure and HLA in healthy donors. As for the study in general: A data release that came early held roughly 90 million unique TCRs from HLA-typed donors.

PCR used 60 Vbeta primers and 13 Jbeta primers. Profiled with immunoSEQ multiplex PCR; TCRdb holds only in-frame clones, not every one. Of about 140,000 clones listed, approximately 8.9% are singletons. The study's findings and limits: An analysis done earlier found most TCR beta V segments productive about 90% or about 30% of the time. The likely origin of a cluster of highly shared sequence variants was a sequencing artifact.

Participants comprised healthy donors of bone marrow. Germline V lookup: CDR1 SGHRS, CDR2 YFSETQ. The CDR3 covers 14 residues. The ends lost 4 bases at V and 7 bases at J; junction bases unmatched: 2. In this sample, this clone turned up a few times. What it binds is unknown. The chain employs TRBV5-1 and TRBJ1-6, with 10 bases that match TRBD1. The sequenced sample was PBMCs. This sequence was found in a woman in her thirties or forties in good health and CMV-seropositive. CDR3 in amino acids: CASSRQGANSPLHF. The CDR3 region has the DNA TGCGCCAGCAGCCGACAGGGGGCGAATTCACCCCTCCACTTT.